Each of the 3 T cell receptor beta chains below was sequenced from the same sample in a study of cytomegalovirus exposure and HLA in healthy donors. The PCR had 60 Vbeta and 13 Jbeta primers. The data were produced by immunoSEQ multiplex PCR, yet TCRdb's version contains in-frame clones alone and is incomplete. The repertoire holds about 200,000 clones, roughly four fifths seen once, with 6% to 8% in the top ten. The sample taken for sequencing was PBMCs. These receptors all come from a woman aged 45-59 years in good health and CMV-seropositive.

This chain joins TRBV19 and TRBJ2-2, with D perhaps TRBD1 (7 bases). Trimming removed 5 bases at V and 0 bases at J, with 13 bases between. The CDR3 has 16 residues. Germline V lookup: CDR1 LNHDA, CDR2 SQIVND (reference sequence). The CDR3 here is CASSRRGLANTGELFF. In nucleotides, the CDR3 is TGTGCCAGTAGTCGGAGGGGGCTCGCGAACACCGGGGAGCTGTTTTTT.

This clone was recorded once. This chain connects TRBV18 to TRBJ1-2; D is possibly TRBD1 (6 bases). CDR1 is KGHSH, CDR2 LQKENI, per germline. This CDR3 spans 14 amino acids. The germline V and J ends were trimmed by 5 bases and 3 bases, with 13 bases remaining between them. The DNA of the CDR3 is TGTGCCAGCTCAGAACAGGGACATTACTATGGCTACACCTTC. It translates to CASSEQGHYYGYTF.

The V call is TRBV28, the J call TRBJ1-4, with 7 positions matching TRBD1. V was clipped by 6 bases and J by 8 bases; unmatched bases: 9. The CDR3 runs to 14 residues. Germline V lookup: CDR1 MDHEN, CDR2 SYDVKM. The CDR3 DNA sequence: TGTGCCAGCAGCCCGACAGGGCACGGGGAAAAACTGTTTTTT. Encoded protein: CASSPTGHGEKLFF.